This record looks at one TCR beta chain sequence and its context. Its antigen remains unidentified. The sample originates from a study of cytomegalovirus exposure and HLA in healthy donors. Whole-study findings and limits: Cytomegalovirus status was reportedly diagnosed by the classifier with high sensitivity and specificity. Across donors, most TCRs were seen rarely, yet some public ones were widespread.

Sequencing was performed with immunoSEQ multiplex PCR; in TCRdb, only in-frame clones are kept and a portion is missing. The sample contains 120,000 or so clones, about 96% of which appear only once. Germline CDR1 MNHNS, CDR2 SASEGT. V lost 3 bases and J lost 5, with 13 bases in between. CDR3 length: 14 residues. The donors were members of the validation cohort comprising about 130 subjects, separate from the approximately 700-subject first cohort. The material sequenced was PBMCs. This chain links TRBV6-1 with TRBJ2-5; D unclear. This receptor was identified in a man younger than 35 in good health and CMV-seronegative. The CDR3 DNA reads TGTGCCAGCAGTGAGCAGAGGAGCGTGGAGACCCAGTACTTC. Translating gives CASSEQRSVETQYF.